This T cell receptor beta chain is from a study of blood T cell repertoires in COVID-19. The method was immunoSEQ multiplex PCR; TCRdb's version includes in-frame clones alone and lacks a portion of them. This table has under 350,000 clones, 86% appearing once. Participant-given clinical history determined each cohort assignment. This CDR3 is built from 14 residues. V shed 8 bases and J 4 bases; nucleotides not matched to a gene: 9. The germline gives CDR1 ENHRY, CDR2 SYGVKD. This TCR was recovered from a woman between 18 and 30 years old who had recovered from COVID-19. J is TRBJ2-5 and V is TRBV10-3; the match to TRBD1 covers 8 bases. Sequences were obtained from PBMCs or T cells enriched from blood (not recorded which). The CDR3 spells CAISERDRPETQYF. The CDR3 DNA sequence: TGTGCCATCTCGGAAAGGGACAGGCCAGAGACCCAGTACTTC.